Listed below are T cell receptor beta chains from one sample, sequenced in a study of pediatric ulcerative colitis. Assay used: immunoSEQ multiplex PCR; TCRdb lists only in-frame clones, some missing. The top ten hold 3.5% to 4.5% of the sample, which has about 32,000 clones, roughly four fifths seen once. The sequenced sample was blood. These receptors were taken from a boy aged 5-17 years with severe ulcerative colitis. Both conserved end residues are part of each CDR3. A D gene is named only where the DNA matches it firmly. Clone size, where shown, is once, few, many, or a class for clones that have expanded.

j_call | d_call | clone_size | v_call | cdr3_nt | cdr3_aa
TRBJ1-3 | TRBD1 | . | TRBV28 | TGTGCCAGCAGCAATTTCTTGGGACAGCCTCAGGGGGGAAACACCATATATTTT | CASSNFLGQPQGGNTIYF
TRBJ2-7 | . | . | TRBV20-1 | TGCAGTGCCCCAGACTATGGCGAGCAGTACTTC | CSAPDYGEQYF
TRBJ2-1 | . | . | TRBV5-6 | TGTGCCAGCAGCTTTGTTGTTCAGTCAGTGGGTGAGCAGTTCTTC | CASSFVVQSVGEQFF
TRBJ1-1 | . | . | TRBV30 | TGTGCCTGGAGTGTAGAGGCAGGGCAGGCTTTCTTT | CAWSVEAGQAFF
TRBJ2-3 | . | . | TRBV9 | TGTGCCAGCAGCGTAAGTGGGGTCACAGATACGCAGTATTTT | CASSVSGVTDTQYF
TRBJ1-2 | . | . | TRBV27 | TGTGCCAGCAGTCCCCGGGACGGAAGTAAAGGAGGGGGCTACACCTTC | CASSPRDGSKGGGYTF
TRBJ2-5 | TRBD2 | . | TRBV4-1 | TGCGCCAGCAGCCAAGATCCCCGGACTAGCGGAGGGGGACAAGAGACCCAGTACTTC | CASSQDPRTSGGGQETQYF
TRBJ1-3 | . | once | TRBV6-1 | TGTGCCAGCGTTCCGGGCCACAACTCTGGAAACACCATATATTTT | CASVPGHNSGNTIYF
TRBJ2-5 | TRBD2 | . | TRBV7-2 | TGTGCCAGCAGCTTGGCAGCGGGGGCCTCACAAGAGACCCAGTACTTC | CASSLAAGASQETQYF
TRBJ1-1 | . | . | TRBV11-2 | TGTGCCAGCAGCTCCGACAGGAAAACTGAAGCTTTCTTT | CASSSDRKTEAFF
TRBJ1-4 | . | . | TRBV15 | TGTGCCACCAGCAGAGATAGGCCGATAAACAATGAAAAACTGTTTTTT | CATSRDRPINNEKLFF
TRBJ1-6 | . | few | TRBV14 | TGTGCCAGCAGCCAAGGGATATCCCTCCACTTT | CASSQGISLHF
TRBJ2-5 | . | . | TRBV4-3 | TGCGCCAGCAGCCAAGGTTTTACAGGGAGAGAGACCCAGTACTTC | CASSQGFTGRETQYF
TRBJ2-1 | TRBD1 | few | TRBV6-5 | TGTGCCAGCAGTTACTGGCAGGGGGCCGGTGAGCAGTTCTTC | CASSYWQGAGEQFF
TRBJ1-1 | . | . | TRBV30 | TGTGCCTGGAGTGAAGGCGCGAACACTGAAGCTTTCTTT | CAWSEGANTEAFF
TRBJ1-4 | TRBD1 | . | TRBV7-6 | TGTGCCAGCAGCTGGAGAGGACAGGGGGCGGTTGAAAAACTGTTTTTT | CASSWRGQGAVEKLFF
TRBJ1-2 | . | . | TRBV6-1 | TGTGCCAGCAGTGAAGTGGACACGGCGATCTATGGCTACACCTTC | CASSEVDTAIYGYTF
TRBJ1-2 | . | few | TRBV2 | TGTGCCAGCGCCCCCACATCTAACTATGGCTACACCTTC | CASAPTSNYGYTF
TRBJ2-1 | TRBD2 | once | TRBV9 | TGTGCCAGCAGCGTAGCGACTAGCGGGGGGAGCTCCTACAATGAGCAGTTCTTC | CASSVATSGGSSYNEQFF
TRBJ1-6 | TRBD1 | once | TRBV6-5 | TGTGCCAGCAGTGTGGGACAGGGGACAACTTCACCCCTCCACTTT | CASSVGQGTTSPLHF
TRBJ1-1 | . | . | TRBV27 | TGTGCCAGCAGTTTGTGGGGCGCGGGCACTGAAGCTTTCTTT | CASSLWGAGTEAFF
TRBJ2-7 | TRBD1 | once | TRBV14 | TGTGCCAGCAGCCAAGGGACAGGGTCCCCCTACGAGCAGTACTTC | CASSQGTGSPYEQYF
TRBJ2-4 | TRBD2 | . | TRBV7-2 | TGTGCCAGCAGCTTAGCGGGACGGGGGGACATTCAGTACTTC | CASSLAGRGDIQYF
TRBJ2-2 | . | . | TRBV28 | TGTGCCAGCAGTTTACGGGCAGGAGCGGGCACCGGGGAGCTGTTTTTT | CASSLRAGAGTGELFF
TRBJ1-1 | . | . | TRBV27 | TGTGCCAGCAGTTTAGGGGCACAGTTTATCACTGAAGCTTTCTTT | CASSLGAQFITEAFF
TRBJ2-7 | . | . | TRBV19 | TGTGCCAGTAGTATGGGATACGAGCAGTACTTC | CASSMGYEQYF
TRBJ2-7 | . | once | TRBV20-1 | TGCAGTGCTCAACACCACGAGCAGTACTTC | CSAQHHEQYF
TRBJ2-7 | TRBD1 | . | TRBV2 | TGTGCCAGCAGTGAAGGCCAGGGGGTGCGGTACTTC | CASSEGQGVRYF
TRBJ2-3 | TRBD2 | . | TRBV7-9 | TGTGCCAGCAGCCGTACAGCGGGGGCTAGCACAGATACGCAGTATTTT | CASSRTAGASTDTQYF
TRBJ2-3 | TRBD2 | . | TRBV29-1 | TGCAGCGTTGAACGACAGGGTTGGACTAGCGGGGGGGCCGGGACGCAGTATTTT | CSVERQGWTSGGAGTQYF
TRBJ1-2 | . | . | TRBV11-2 | TGTGCCAGCAGCTCGCCAGGGAACTATGGCTACACCTTC | CASSSPGNYGYTF
TRBJ2-1 | TRBD1 | . | TRBV29-1 | TGCAGCGTGCACAGGGGGTTACGTTCGAATGAGCAGTTCTTC | CSVHRGLRSNEQFF
TRBJ1-2 | . | . | TRBV2 | TGTGCCCAGGCGAGCGGTAACTATGGCTACACCTTC | CAQASGNYGYTF
TRBJ2-1 | TRBD2 | . | TRBV30 | TGTGCCTGGGTTGGGACTAGCGTGGGGAACAATGAGCAGTTCTTC | CAWVGTSVGNNEQFF
TRBJ1-2 | . | . | TRBV14 | TGTGCCAGCAGCCAAGAATATTACTATGGCTACACCTTC | CASSQEYYYGYTF
TRBJ1-5 | . | . | TRBV5-1 | TGCGCCAGCAGCTTGCACGGAGAATTAAATCAGCCCCAGCATTTT | CASSLHGELNQPQHF
TRBJ1-2 | . | . | TRBV9 | TGTGCCAGCAGCACACACTATGGCTACACCTTC | CASSTHYGYTF
TRBJ2-1 | . | . | TRBV2 | TGTGCCAGCAGTGCCGTTGTGGGGCGTAGGTACAATGAGCAGTTCTTC | CASSAVVGRRYNEQFF
TRBJ1-6 | . | few | TRBV4-1 | TGCGCCAGCAGAGATATCGGACGGGGATCATCGTCCCCCCTCCACTTT | CASRDIGRGSSSPLHF
TRBJ2-7 | . | . | TRBV6-5 | TGTGCCAGCAGTTATTCCGGGCCCAGCTCCTACGAGCAGTACTTC | CASSYSGPSSYEQYF
TRBJ2-1 | TRBD2 | . | TRBV2 | TGTGCCAGCAGTGAGACTAGCGGGGGGGCCGGTGAGCAGTTCTTC | CASSETSGGAGEQFF
TRBJ1-2 | . | . | TRBV5-4 | TGTGCCAGCAGCTATCCGGGACAATTCTATGGCTACACCTTC | CASSYPGQFYGYTF
TRBJ1-2 | . | . | TRBV12-5 | TGTGCTAGTGATCGACCCAACAGTAACTATGGCTACACCTTC | CASDRPNSNYGYTF
TRBJ1-1 | . | once | TRBV4-3 | TGCGCCAGCAGCCAAGTGCAGGGTGACACTGAAGCTTTCTTT | CASSQVQGDTEAFF
TRBJ2-1 | TRBD2 | . | TRBV7-3 | TGTGCCAGCAGCCCAGGGACTAGCGAGAGGATCTACAATGAGCAGTTCTTC | CASSPGTSERIYNEQFF
TRBJ2-3 | TRBD2 | . | TRBV6-4 | TGTGCCAGCAGTGACTCTAGCGGGGGCACAGATACGCAGTATTTT | CASSDSSGGTDTQYF
TRBJ2-7 | . | . | TRBV5-6 | TGTGCCAGCAGCCTAGCCGCCTACGAGCAGTACTTC | CASSLAAYEQYF
TRBJ2-6 | . | . | TRBV7-9 | TGTGCCAGCACCAGGGTTTCTGGGGCCAACGTCCTGACTTTC | CASTRVSGANVLTF
TRBJ1-3 | . | . | TRBV5-1 | TGCGCCAGCAGCTTGGACCCTAAGGGCTCTGGAAACACCATATATTTT | CASSLDPKGSGNTIYF
TRBJ1-3 | . | few | TRBV7-8 | TGTGCCAGCAGCAGATATGGAAACACCATATATTTT | CASSRYGNTIYF
TRBJ1-2 | . | few | TRBV29-1 | TGCAGCGTTGTGAAGGATGGAGGCTACACCTTC | CSVVKDGGYTF
TRBJ1-4 | . | . | TRBV2 | TGTGCCAGCAATAACGGACAACAAATGGAAAAACTGTTTTTT | CASNNGQQMEKLFF
TRBJ1-5 | . | few | TRBV10-3 | TGTGCCATCAGTGAATTTGGGCAGCCCCAGCATTTT | CAISEFGQPQHF
TRBJ2-7 | TRBD2 | . | TRBV9 | TGTGCCAGCAGCGTAGGGGATAGCGGGGGCACTGGATACGAGCAGTACTTC | CASSVGDSGGTGYEQYF
TRBJ2-1 | TRBD2 | . | TRBV11-2 | TGTGCCAGCAGCCTAGGTAGGGTACCTAGCGGGGGGTTGGATGAGCAGTTCTTC | CASSLGRVPSGGLDEQFF
TRBJ1-3 | . | . | TRBV15 | TGTGCCACCAGCAGGACAAAAGGGGGTGGAAACACCATATATTTT | CATSRTKGGGNTIYF
TRBJ1-6 | TRBD1 | . | TRBV6-5 | TGTGCCAGCAGTTCGACAGGGGGGGTCTATAATTCACCCCTCCACTTT | CASSSTGGVYNSPLHF
TRBJ2-3 | . | . | TRBV21-1 | TGTGCCAGCAGCAACCACATCACAGATACGCAGTATTTT | CASSNHITDTQYF
TRBJ1-2 | . | few | TRBV28 | TGTGCCAGCAGCCTGGGACTGAACTATGGCTACACCTTC | CASSLGLNYGYTF
TRBJ2-1 | . | . | TRBV5-1 | TGCGCCAGCACCGTGGACTACGATGAGCAGTTCTTC | CASTVDYDEQFF